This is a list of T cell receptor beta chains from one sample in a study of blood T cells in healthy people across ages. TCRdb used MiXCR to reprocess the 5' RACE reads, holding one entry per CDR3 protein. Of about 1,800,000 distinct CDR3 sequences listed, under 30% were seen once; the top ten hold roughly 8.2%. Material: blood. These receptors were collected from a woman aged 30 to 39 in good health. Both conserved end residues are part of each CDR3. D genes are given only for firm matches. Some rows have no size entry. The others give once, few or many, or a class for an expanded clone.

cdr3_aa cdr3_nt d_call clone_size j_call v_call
CASSFMGAANTEAFF TGTGCCAGCAGCTTTATGGGGGCCGCGAACACTGAAGCTTTCTTT NA few TRBJ1-1 TRBV7-9
CSAMFGLAGDEQYF TGCAGTGCTATGTTCGGGCTAGCGGGAGACGAGCAGTACTTC TRBD2 NA TRBJ2-7 TRBV20-1
CASSGTSGRFDTQYF TGCGCCAGCAGCGGAACTAGCGGGAGGTTTGATACGCAGTATTTT TRBD2 few TRBJ2-3 TRBV5-1
CASSSGPDTQYF TGTGCCAGCAGTTCAGGACCAGATACGCAGTATTTT NA many TRBJ2-3 TRBV12-3/TRBV12-4
CASSLGAGGDSPLHF TGTGCCAGCAGCTTAGGGGCAGGGGGCGACTCACCCCTCCACTTT TRBD1 few TRBJ1-6 TRBV7-2
CASTPSAGGPSNEQFF TGCGCCAGCACCCCATCGGCGGGAGGGCCGAGTAATGAGCAGTTCTTC TRBD2 once TRBJ2-1 TRBV5-1
CSARESGGMNTEAFF TGCAGTGCTAGAGAGAGTGGGGGCATGAACACTGAAGCTTTCTTT NA NA TRBJ1-1 TRBV20-1
CAIRDPQDTQYF TGTGCCATCAGGGATCCACAGGATACGCAGTATTTT NA NA TRBJ2-3 TRBV10-3
CASSVTSGGLYNEQFF TGTGCCAGCAGTGTTACTAGCGGGGGGTTGTACAATGAGCAGTTCTTC TRBD2 NA TRBJ2-1 TRBV25-1
CASSFASLDQPQHF TGTGCCAGCAGTTTTGCGAGTCTCGATCAGCCCCAGCATTTT NA few TRBJ1-5 TRBV12-3/TRBV12-4
CASSQDVDHSYEQYF TGCGCCAGCAGCCAAGATGTCGACCACTCCTACGAGCAGTACTTC NA many TRBJ2-7 TRBV4-1
CASSFRHPANYGYTF TGTGCCAGCAGCTTTAGACACCCAGCTAACTATGGCTACACCTTC NA NA TRBJ1-2 TRBV11-2
CASGPGVAYNEQFF TGTGCCAGCGGCCCGGGAGTTGCCTACAATGAGCAGTTCTTC NA NA TRBJ2-1 TRBV7-9
CASSSEGLAGYEQYF TGTGCCAGCAGCTCTGAGGGACTAGCGGGATACGAGCAGTACTTC TRBD2 NA TRBJ2-7 TRBV7-8
CASSFGDATNEKLFF TGTGCCAGCAGTTTCGGCGATGCAACTAATGAAAAACTGTTTTTT NA many TRBJ1-4 TRBV12-3/TRBV12-4
CASSPTSGNSYEQYF TGTGCCAGCAGCCCGACTAGCGGTAACTCCTACGAGCAGTACTTC TRBD2 many TRBJ2-7 TRBV27
CASSPRTSHSPLHF TGTGCCAGCAGCCCTCGGACCTCGCATTCACCCCTCCACTTT NA NA TRBJ1-6 TRBV28